Reported below is one T cell receptor beta chain. These data come from a study of blood T cell repertoires in COVID-19. Profiling relied on immunoSEQ multiplex PCR, and the TCRdb table lists in-frame clones only, not all of them. The sample has about 250,000 clones; roughly 84% are singletons. The sequence derives from a woman in her forties with active or convalescent COVID-19. Sequenced input: peripheral blood.

CDR3 coding DNA: TGTGCCAGTAGTATCCTAGCGGCGTACCAAGAGACCCAGTACTTC. This gives the protein CASSILAAYQETQYF. The genes are TRBV19 and TRBJ2-5; TRBD2 matches 7 bases. CDR1 and CDR2 (germline): LNHDA, SQIVND (reference sequence). CDR3 length equals 15 residues. V lost 3 bases and J lost 0; bases outside the gene matches: 4.